One sample yielded the 24 T cell receptor beta chains listed below, sequenced in a study of identical twins. TCRdb reanalysed the 5' RACE reads using MiXCR and keeps one entry per CDR3 protein. There are around 490,000 distinct CDR3 sequences in the sample; roughly an eighth occur only once, and 0.8% to 1% lies in the top ten. A further study also used this sample, focusing on yellow fever vaccine responses in identical twins.

Sequenced input: CD4+ T cells sorted from blood. These receptor sequences come from a young woman in good health.

This clonotype came up many times. The rearrangement joins TRBV12-3 or TRBV12-4 to TRBJ2-2; D possibly corresponds to TRBD1 (5 bases). V was trimmed by 0 bases and J by 6 bases, leaving 11 bases between them. The CDR3 has 15 amino acids. For the CDR3, the DNA is TGTGCCAGCAGTTTAGCATTGGGGCAGGCCGGGGAGCTGTTTTTT. Its protein is CASSLALGQAGELFF.

A few counts support this clonotype. CDR3 nucleotide sequence: TGTGCCAGCAGAACAGGGGATAGGGACACCGGGGAGCTGTTTTTT. The encoded protein is CASRTGDRDTGELFF. The chain is built from TRBV3-1 and TRBJ2-2, with 7 bases lining up with TRBD1. J lost 3 bases, V lost 6 bases, and 7 bases had no gene match. Germline-derived CDR1 and CDR2 are LGHDT and YNNKEL (reference sequence). This CDR3 is 15 amino acids long.

This clonotype was counted many times. V and J are TRBV12-3 or TRBV12-4 and TRBJ2-3, with a tentative D call TRBD1 (7 bases). The CDR3 contains 16 residues. Trimming took off 3 bases at V and 0 bases at J, with 13 bases between the two ends. The CDR3 is CASSFGGTDSTDTQYF. CDR3 in DNA: TGTGCCAGCAGTTTTGGCGGGACAGATAGCACAGATACGCAGTATTTT.

This clonotype was counted a few times. J is TRBJ2-1 and V is TRBV20-1; no clear D. Germline V lookup: CDR1 DFQATT, CDR2 SNEGSKA (reference sequence). V shed 3 bases and J shed 0 bases, with 9 bases lying between them. The CDR3 totals 14 residues. The CDR3 region has the DNA TGCAGTGCTAGCCCACCGGGCTCCTACAATGAGCAGTTCTTC. It encodes CSASPPGSYNEQFF.

This sequence joins TRBV20-1 and TRBJ2-7; 7 bases fit TRBD1. Germline V gene sequence: CDR1 DFQATT, CDR2 SNEGSKA (reference sequence). V shed 5 bases, J shed 5 bases, and the junction held 6 bases outside the gene matches. The length of the CDR3 is 12 residues. The DNA of the CDR3 is TGCAGTGCTCGAAGGACAGGCAACGAGCAGTACTTC. Amino acids: CSARRTGNEQYF.

The V and J genes are TRBV11-3 and TRBJ2-1, with no clear D. The germline V and J ends were trimmed by 1 base and 5 bases, with 9 bases remaining between them. The CDR3 is 14 residues long. Germline V CDR1 and CDR2: SGHNT, YENEEA. CDR3: CASSLVAANNEQFF. The CDR3, as DNA: TGTGCCAGCAGCTTAGTTGCAGCCAACAATGAGCAGTTCTTC.

The rearrangement uses TRBV7-2 and TRBJ2-7; a weak D match, TRBD2 (5 bases). Germline V gives CDR1 SGHTA, CDR2 FQGNSA. The CDR3 spans 13 residues. V lost 5 bases to trimming and J lost 3 bases, with 11 bases between them. This CDR3 is CASSPRRGYEQYF. The CDR3 nucleotides are TGTGCCAGCAGCCCCCGACGGGGCTACGAGCAGTACTTC.

This clonotype was seen repeatedly, ten times or more. The chain is built from TRBV5-5 and TRBJ2-3; 7 bases are a match to TRBD1. Losses at the gene ends were 4 bases for V and 7 bases for J; bases not matched to a gene: 12. CDR3 length: 15 residues. Germline assignment: CDR1 SGHKS and CDR2 YYEKEE (reference sequence). The CDR3 DNA is TGTGCCAGCAGCCGAGAGAGGGGGCTGACCAATACGCAGTATTTT. Encoded protein: CASSRERGLTNTQYF.

The J gene is TRBJ2-7, the V gene TRBV2; 16 bases are a match to TRBD2. V dropped 5 bases and J dropped 0; count of bases not matched to a gene: 4. The CDR3 is 17 amino acids. In germline, CDR1 is SNHLY, CDR2 FYNNEI. This CDR3 is CASSPGLAGGRSYEQYF. As DNA, the CDR3 is TGTGCCAGCAGTCCGGGACTAGCGGGAGGGCGCTCCTACGAGCAGTACTTC. The whole variable domain, filled in from reference TRBV2 and TRBJ2-7, reads EPEVTQTPSHQVTQMGQEVILRCVPISNHLYFYWYRQILGQKVEFLVSFYNNEISEKSEIFDDQFSVERPDGSNFTLKIRSTKLEDSAMYFCASSPGLAGGRSYEQYFGPGTRLTVT.

The sample holds a few counts of this clonotype. The rearrangement uses TRBV20-1 and TRBJ2-1; D is uncertain. The germline V and J ends were trimmed by 3 bases and 5 bases, with 11 bases remaining between them. This CDR3 region has 13 residues. Germline V gives CDR1 DFQATT, CDR2 SNEGSKA (reference sequence). CDR3 amino acids: CSASLTLNNEQFF. CDR3 coding DNA: TGCAGTGCTAGCTTAACCTTAAACAATGAGCAGTTCTTC.

This clonotype was detected many times. This sequence joins TRBV12-3 or TRBV12-4 and TRBJ1-2; D ambiguous. Trimming cost V 10 bases and J 7 bases, with 19 bases left between them. The CDR3 totals 13 residues. The CDR3 DNA is TGTGCCACCGCCTACCGGGCCTCGCTTGGCTACACCTTC. Its protein is CATAYRASLGYTF.

The chain employs TRBV7-9 and TRBJ2-2; D not resolved. With 5 bases removed from V and 7 bases from J, the gap between germline ends came to 17 bases. This CDR3 region has 15 residues. CDR1 is SEHNR, CDR2 FQNEAQ, per germline (reference sequence). The CDR3 reads CASSRGERAIGELFF. The DNA of the CDR3 is TGTGCCAGCAGCCGAGGAGAACGAGCCATCGGGGAGCTGTTTTTT. Variable domain in full (rest from reference TRBV7-9 and TRBJ2-2): DTGVSQNPRHKITKRGQNVTFRCDPISEHNRLYWYRQTLGQGPEFLTYFQNEAQLEKSRLLSDRFSAERPKGSFSTLEIQRTEQGDSAMYLCASSRGERAIGELFFGEGSRLTVL.

This clonotype has a handful of counts. This chain links TRBV12-3 or TRBV12-4 with TRBJ1-5; D call uncertain. Trimming left V 6 bases short and J 7 bases short, with 10 bases between. CDR3 size: 12 residues. The CDR3, as DNA: TGTGCCAGCAGAGATGGGGAACAGCCCCAGCATTTT. Protein sequence: CASRDGEQPQHF.

The DNA for the CDR3 is TGTGCCAGCAGCCACAAAAGGACTAGCGGGAGTTTCGATGAGCAGTTCTTC. This gives the protein CASSHKRTSGSFDEQFF. The chain recombines TRBV6-2 or TRBV6-3 with TRBJ2-1, with 13 bases that match TRBD2. The CDR3 is 17 amino acids. After removal of 6 bases from V and 8 bases from J, the junction contained 13 bases not matched to a gene. Germline V gene sequence: CDR1 MNHEY, CDR2 SVGEGT.

The genes are TRBV28 and TRBJ2-2; D might be TRBD1 (6 bases). This CDR3 has 14 residues. CDR1 and CDR2 (germline): MDHEN, SYDVKM. The V and J ends lost 3 bases and 4 bases respectively, with 9 bases between them. The CDR3 reads CASSLTGATGELFF. In nucleotides, the CDR3 is TGTGCCAGCAGTTTGACAGGAGCCACCGGGGAGCTGTTTTTT.

The V gene is TRBV5-1, the J gene TRBJ2-1; TRBD1 aligns across 7 bases. Unmatched junction bases numbered 5, after V lost 0 bases and J lost 2 bases. This CDR3 spans 16 amino acids. Germline-derived CDR1 and CDR2 are SGHRS and YFSETQ. This chain's CDR3 is CASSLEPRGTYNEQFF. In DNA, the CDR3 is TGCGCCAGCAGCTTGGAGCCCAGGGGGACCTACAATGAGCAGTTCTTC.

The gene calls are TRBV12-3 or TRBV12-4 and TRBJ2-6, with D tentatively TRBD2 (5 bases). CDR3 size: 16 residues. Trimming stripped 5 bases from V and 0 bases from J, with 11 bases between. CDR3 region: CASSPVRGSGANVLTF. In DNA form, the CDR3 reads TGTGCCAGCAGTCCCGTTCGGGGCTCTGGGGCCAACGTCCTGACTTTC.

V usage is TRBV20-1 and J usage is TRBJ1-1, with D perhaps matching TRBD1 (6 bases). The CDR3 runs 15 residues. Germline CDR1 is DFQATT and CDR2 is SNEGSKA (reference sequence). V lost 3 bases, J lost 5 bases, and 19 bases lay in between. CDR3 DNA: TGCAGTGCTAGTAGGGGGGACCTTAAGGGTACTGAAGCTTTCTTT. Translation: CSASRGDLKGTEAFF.

Only a few counts were recorded for this clonotype. V gene TRBV11-1 combines with J gene TRBJ2-1, with 14 bases fitting TRBD2. Looked up from germline, CDR1 is SGHAT and CDR2 is FQDESV (reference sequence). This CDR3 has 18 amino acids. Trimming cost V 5 bases and J 7 bases; bases outside gene matches: 13. For the CDR3, the DNA is TGTGCCAGCAGCGTAAGGGCGGCGAGACTAGCGGGAGGGAATGAGCAGTTCTTC. Amino acids: CASSVRAARLAGGNEQFF. The full variable domain, its missing parts supplied by reference TRBV11-1 and TRBJ2-1, is EAEVAQSPRYKITEKSQAVAFWCDPISGHATLYWYRQILGQGPELLVQFQDESVVDDSQLPKDRFSAERLKGVDSTLKIQPAELGDSAMYLCASSVRAARLAGGNEQFFGPGTRLTVL.

There are a few counts of this clonotype. This chain joins TRBV5-1 and TRBJ1-6; D gene uncertain. V was clipped by 0 bases and J by 6 bases, with 10 bases between them. This CDR3 spans 15 amino acids. Per germline, CDR1 SGHRS and CDR2 YFSETQ. The CDR3 DNA is TGCGCCAGCAGCTTGGCCAACACTTTTAATTCACCCCTCCACTTT. Protein: CASSLANTFNSPLHF.

This chain uses TRBV6-1 with TRBJ2-7; 9 bases map to TRBD1. Germline V CDR1 and CDR2: MNHNS, SASEGT. CDR3 length: 14 residues. The junction had 5 bases not matched to a gene; V was cut back by 6 bases and J by 2 bases. The DNA for the CDR3 is TGTGCCAGCAGGGGGACAGGGTCACCCTACGAGCAGTACTTC. Protein sequence: CASRGTGSPYEQYF.

This clonotype came up many times. The chain combines TRBV6-5 with TRBJ2-1, with 8 bases lining up with TRBD1. Per germline, CDR1 MNHEY and CDR2 SVGAGI. Germline trimming cut 4 bases from V and 3 bases from J; bases unmatched to any gene: 11. The CDR3 is 17 residues long. The CDR3 loop reads CASSSYRGGQDYNEQFF. The CDR3 DNA follows: TGTGCCAGCAGTTCCTATAGAGGGGGACAGGACTACAATGAGCAGTTCTTC.

This chain uses TRBV27 with TRBJ2-2, with D tentatively TRBD2 (5 bases). From germline, CDR1 is MNHEY and CDR2 SMNVEV (reference sequence). This CDR3 has 15 residues. Trimming pared 3 bases from V and 1 base from J, leaving 9 bases between. As DNA, the CDR3 is TGTGCCAGCAGTTTGAACCGGGGGAACACCGGGGAGCTGTTTTTT. The encoded protein is CASSLNRGNTGELFF.

This clonotype was found a few times. The chain recombines TRBV25-1 with TRBJ2-1, with TRBD1 matching over 8 bases. Trimming removed 5 bases from V and 4 bases from J; junction bases left unmatched: 7. The germline CDR1 and CDR2 sequences are MGHDK and SYGVNS. CDR3 length equals 15 residues. CDR3 sequence (DNA): TGTGCCAGCAGTACGATCGGGACAGGTTACAATGAGCAGTTCTTC. The encoded protein is CASSTIGTGYNEQFF.